The next 9 T cell receptor beta chains were all read from a single sample in a study of shared clonotypes between healthy human individuals. Some clones are missing from TCRdb's copy, which holds only in-frame ones; the method was immunoSEQ multiplex PCR. The repertoire holds millions of clones, roughly 96% seen once, with 0.1% to 0.15% in the top ten. Sequencing was done on a sample of naive CD4+ T cells sorted from blood. As to subset: CD45RA+ positively selected. The receptor source for this set is a young man in good health.

J is TRBJ2-3 and V is TRBV4-2; 9 bases line up with TRBD2. V was pared by 5 bases and J by 4 bases, with 4 bases of the junction left unmatched. The V gene's germline CDR1 is LGHNA and CDR2 YNFKEQ. The CDR3 consists of 14 residues. CDR3 sequence: CASSFRLAADTQYF. The CDR3 region has the DNA TGTGCCAGCAGCTTCCGACTAGCGGCAGATACGCAGTATTTT.

This chain uses TRBV6-5 with TRBJ2-2, with a weak D call TRBD2 (5 bases). V lost 4 bases, J lost 1 base, and 10 bases lay in between. The germline V gene has CDR1 MNHEY and CDR2 SVGAGI. The CDR3 is made up of 15 amino acids. The CDR3 nucleotides are TGTGCCAGCAGTTTTGACTACCGGAACACCGGGGAGCTGTTTTTT. Protein sequence: CASSFDYRNTGELFF.

This clone appeared a single time. This rearrangement joins TRBV10-3 to TRBJ2-7; D assignment may be TRBD1 or TRBD2 (5 bases each). Germline CDR1 reads ENHRY; CDR2 reads SYGVKD. This CDR3 spans 15 amino acids. The V gene lost 3 bases and the J gene lost 3 bases, with 15 bases spanning the gap. The CDR3 is CAISDRDPLYYEQYF. The CDR3, as DNA: TGTGCCATCAGTGACCGGGACCCCTTATACTACGAGCAGTACTTC.

The chain employs TRBV7-3 and TRBJ2-1; 10 nucleotides agree with TRBD1. Per germline, CDR1 SGHTA and CDR2 FQGTGA. V dropped 5 bases and J dropped 9; count of bases not matched to a gene: 4. The CDR3 totals 13 residues. DNA for the CDR3: TGTGCCAGCAGCGTGACAGGGGGCGGTGAGCAGTTCTTC. Translating it yields CASSVTGGGEQFF.

As concerns this clone: The sample holds other DNA sequences that translate to the same CDR3. V gene TRBV18 combines with J gene TRBJ2-5, with D maybe TRBD2 (5 bases). CDR3 size: 12 residues. V was clipped by 3 bases and J by 5 bases, with 7 bases between them. CDR1 is KGHSH, CDR2 LQKENI, per germline. The CDR3 loop reads CASSPSGETQYF. CDR3 coding DNA: TGTGCCAGCTCACCGAGCGGTGAGACCCAGTACTTC.

CDR3 in amino acids: CASSLGFGQYF. The CDR3 region has the DNA TGTGCCAGCAGCTTGGGTTTCGGGCAGTACTTC. This sequence joins TRBV11-2 and TRBJ2-7, with D hard to call. Looked up from germline, CDR1 is SGHAT and CDR2 is FQNNGV. The CDR3 consists of 11 residues. Trimming took off 3 bases at V and 9 bases at J, with 9 bases between the two ends.

The chain combines TRBV12-5 with TRBJ2-5, with D perhaps TRBD2 (6 bases). The germline gives CDR1 LGHNT, CDR2 FRNRAP. This CDR3 comprises 14 residues. Between the trimmed V and J ends, which lost 4 bases and 4 bases, there was a span of 13 bases. CDR3 DNA sequence: TGTGCTAGTGGTTCCGGGACTTTTGGAGAGACCCAGTACTTC. As protein: CASGSGTFGETQYF.

The J gene is TRBJ1-1, the V gene TRBV5-1, with D uncertain. The CDR3 is 16 residues long. Deletions cut 4 bases from V and 0 bases from J, with 16 bases between. Germline values: CDR1 SGHRS, CDR2 YFSETQ. The CDR3 region has the DNA TGCGCCAGCAGCCCCCAGAGCCCGGGATTGAACACTGAAGCTTTCTTT. Protein product: CASSPQSPGLNTEAFF.

The genes are TRBV30 and TRBJ2-7; no clear D. This CDR3 is built from 13 residues. The germline V gene has CDR1 GTSNPN and CDR2 SVGIG (reference sequence). Trimming stripped 0 bases from V and 3 bases from J, with 9 bases between. The CDR3 loop reads CAWSVGRFYEQYF. In nucleotides, the CDR3 is TGTGCCTGGAGTGTGGGCAGGTTCTACGAGCAGTACTTC.